These 29 T cell receptor beta chains were sequenced from one sample in a study of T cell repertoires in cytomegalovirus infection. TCRdb passed the reads through MiXCR, listing each CDR3 protein once. The profile shows about 830,000 distinct CDR3 sequences, about 33% of them singletons. Which antigens these TCRs recognize remains unknown. The source material was cultured CD8+ T cells from PBMCs, sampled from culture after CMV antigen stimulation. The receptors originated from a human donor in good health (CMV status not recorded). Some clones in this sample may be carry-over from other donors' samples.

This chain links TRBV19 with TRBJ1-1, with D uncertain. This CDR3 comprises 15 residues. The ends were cut back, 7 bases at V and 5 bases at J, with 20 bases in the middle. The germline CDR1 and CDR2 sequences are LNHDA and SQIVND (reference sequence). The DNA for the CDR3 is TGTGCCAGTACCCCCGGGCCATTGGGAAGGACTGAAGCTTTCTTT. This translates into CASTPGPLGRTEAFF. Variable domain in full (rest from reference TRBV19 and TRBJ1-1): DGGITQSPKYLFRKEGQNVTLSCEQNLNHDAMYWYRQDPGQGLRLIYYSQIVNDFQKGDIAEGYSVSREKKESFPLTVTSAQKNPTAFYLCASTPGPLGRTEAFFGQGTRLTVV.

V gene TRBV20-1 combines with J gene TRBJ1-2; D remains ambiguous. Germline CDR1 and CDR2: DFQATT and SNEGSKA (reference sequence). Trimming pared 4 bases from V and 2 bases from J, leaving 14 bases between. The CDR3 consists of 14 residues. CDR3 sequence (DNA): TGCAGTGCTATTCCACTTGCCGAAAACTATGGCTACACCTTC. Its translation: CSAIPLAENYGYTF.

The V and J genes are TRBV7-2 and TRBJ1-2; D perhaps matches TRBD1 (5 bases). From germline, CDR1 is SGHTA and CDR2 FQGNSA. Trimming cost V 1 base and J 1 base, with 25 bases left between them. This CDR3 is built from 20 residues. Written as DNA, the CDR3 is TGTGCCAGCAGCTTAGGAGGAGGTCCGGGACGGGAGTCTTTTAACTATGGCTACACCTTC. The encoded protein is CASSLGGGPGRESFNYGYTF.

This clonotype was picked up a small number of times. The V gene is TRBV6-5, the J gene TRBJ2-5, with 11 bases aligning to TRBD2. The CDR3 consists of 17 residues. CDR1 and CDR2 (germline): MNHEY, SVGAGI. V trimming: 0 bases; J trimming: 1 base; junction bases outside the gene matches: 4. The CDR3 loop is CASSYSTSGDPQETQYF. The CDR3 DNA reads as TGTGCCAGCAGTTACTCGACTAGCGGGGACCCCCAAGAGACCCAGTACTTC.

The chain employs TRBV6-1 and TRBJ2-1, with D possibly TRBD1 on 5 matching bases. CDR1 and CDR2 from the germline V gene are MNHNS and SASEGT. Trimming stripped 5 bases from V and 6 bases from J, with 14 bases between. CDR3 length: 14 residues. CDR3 sequence: CASSISRELNEQFF. In DNA form, the CDR3 reads TGTGCCAGCAGTATAAGCAGGGAACTCAATGAGCAGTTCTTC.

On this clonotype itself: Sequence at one end of the junction differs from germline and may be a read error. The genes are TRBV9 and TRBJ2-5, with D perhaps matching TRBD1 (6 bases). In germline, CDR1 is SGDLS, CDR2 YYNGEE. This CDR3 comprises 16 residues. CDR3: CASSGPQSADRESQYF. DNA for the CDR3: TGTGCCAGCAGCGGCCCCCAATCGGCGGACAGAGAGTCCCAGTACTTC.

V is TRBV5-1 and J is TRBJ2-1; D remains unclear. This CDR3 spans 15 amino acids. The germline V gene has CDR1 SGHRS and CDR2 YFSETQ. The V and J ends lost 0 bases and 3 bases respectively, with 10 bases between them. CDR3 region: CASSLDGRGYNEQFF. The DNA for the CDR3 is TGCGCCAGCAGCTTGGACGGCCGTGGCTACAATGAGCAGTTCTTC.

The chain carries TRBV10-3 and TRBJ1-2, with 7 bases aligning to TRBD1. V gave up 4 bases and J gave up 5 bases; unmatched junction bases: 10. Germline V CDR1 and CDR2: ENHRY, SYGVKD. The CDR3 is 15 amino acids. CDR3 protein: CAISGSTGQGYGYTF. The CDR3, as DNA: TGTGCCATCAGTGGATCGACAGGGCAGGGTTATGGCTACACCTTC.

Concerning this clonotype: Sequence at one end of the junction differs from germline and may be a read error. The rearrangement links TRBV12-3 or TRBV12-4 to TRBJ2-3, with 14 bases matching TRBD2. This CDR3 region has 20 residues. The CDR3 nucleotides are TGTGCCAACAGTTTCCTCGGACTAGCGGGGGGCCCGACTAGCACAGATACGCAGTATTTT. It encodes CANSFLGLAGGPTSTDTQYF.

In this sample, this clonotype turned up a few times. This rearrangement joins TRBV12-3 or TRBV12-4 to TRBJ2-7; D is possibly TRBD1 or TRBD2 (5 bases each). The CDR3 sequence is 13 residues long. Trimming pared 7 bases from V and 3 bases from J, leaving 13 bases between. CDR3 protein: CASTLGEFYEQYF. CDR3 nucleotides: TGTGCCAGCACCTTGGGGGAGTTCTACGAGCAGTACTTC.

This clonotype was counted only a few times. The rearrangement uses TRBV20-1 and TRBJ2-1, with 9 bases aligning to TRBD1. CDR1 and CDR2 from the germline V gene are DFQATT and SNEGSKA (reference sequence). V dropped 6 bases and J dropped 2; count of bases not matched to a gene: 5. This CDR3 has 14 amino acids. CDR3 region: CSARTGATYNEQFF. As DNA, the CDR3 is TGCAGTGCCAGGACAGGGGCGACCTACAATGAGCAGTTCTTC.

There are a few counts of this clonotype. The CDR3 sequence: CASSPLVPNPSDTQYF. The CDR3 bases are TGTGCCAGCAGTCCCCTCGTCCCTAATCCTTCAGATACGCAGTATTTT. The gene calls are TRBV27 and TRBJ2-3; the D is unclear. This CDR3 has 16 amino acids. The V and J ends lost 5 bases and 4 bases respectively, with 19 bases between them. Per germline, CDR1 MNHEY and CDR2 SMNVEV (reference sequence).

This clonotype was recorded a few times. This chain connects TRBV7-8 to TRBJ2-3, with TRBD1 matching over 7 bases. The length of the CDR3 is 17 residues. The V gene end was trimmed by 2 bases and the J gene end by 2 bases; junction bases not matched to a gene: 10. The V gene's germline CDR1 is SGHVS and CDR2 FQNEAQ. CDR3 region: CASSLSPGQRTTDTQYF. The CDR3 DNA sequence: TGTGCCAGCAGCTTATCTCCGGGACAGCGAACCACAGATACGCAGTATTTT.

V and J are TRBV24-1 and TRBJ2-3; TRBD1 matches at 11 bases. The CDR3 covers 15 residues. Germline lookup yields CDR1 KGHDR and CDR2 SFDVKD. J was trimmed by 6 bases and V by 4 bases; bases with no gene match: 5. The CDR3 DNA reads as TGTGCCACCAGTGAGGGACAGGGGGTCCGGGATACGCAGTATTTT. Translating it yields CATSEGQGVRDTQYF.

This clonotype has at least ten counts. The genes are TRBV12-3 or TRBV12-4 and TRBJ1-1, with no clear D. The CDR3 loop spans 11 amino acids. The germline V and J ends were trimmed by 3 bases and 6 bases, with 5 bases remaining between them. Here the CDR3 DNA reads TGTGCCAGCAGTTTCAGCGCTGAAGCTTTCTTT. Residues: CASSFSAEAFF.

This sequence joins TRBV4-1 and TRBJ2-2; 8 bases match TRBD1. The CDR3 has 14 amino acids. Trimming cost V 7 bases and J 4 bases; bases outside gene matches: 5. Germline CDR1 MGHRA, CDR2 YSYEKL. CDR3 protein: CASKDRGGTGELFF. CDR3 DNA: TGCGCCAGCAAAGACAGGGGCGGCACCGGGGAGCTGTTTTTT.

This clonotype was seen a single time. V is TRBV7-6 and J is TRBJ1-1, with a possible D match to TRBD1 (5 bases). V was pared by 2 bases and J by 2 bases, with 18 bases between. The CDR3 is 17 amino acids. Germline V gene sequence: CDR1 SGHVS, CDR2 FNYEAQ. The CDR3, as DNA: TGTGCCAGCAGCTTATATGGTTCGGCGGGGCCAAACACTGAAGCTTTCTTT. This sequence encodes CASSLYGSAGPNTEAFF.

The chain uses TRBV27 and TRBJ2-2; D might be TRBD1 (6 bases). Germline V CDR1 and CDR2: MNHEY, SMNVEV (reference sequence). The CDR3 contains 14 residues. V lost 6 bases to trimming and J lost 14 bases, with 22 bases between them. CDR3 protein: CASSPIRGIPALFF. The CDR3 DNA reads TGTGCCAGCAGCCCAATCAGGGGAATCCCCGCCCTGTTTTTT.

There are many counts of this clonotype. CDR3 nucleotides: TGTGCCAGTAACCTTCAGTGTCTGGGTCATCGGTACGAGCAGTACGTC. This translates into CASNLQCLGHRYEQYV. The rearrangement uses TRBV7-2 and TRBJ2-7, with no clear D. V lost 9 bases to trimming and J lost 4 bases, with 25 bases between them. The CDR3 spans 16 residues. CDR1 and CDR2 from the germline V gene are SGHTA and FQGNSA.

This chain joins TRBV5-4 and TRBJ2-1; no firm D call. The CDR3 sequence is 18 residues long. The V gene lost 4 bases and the J gene lost 2 bases, with 22 bases spanning the gap. Germline-derived CDR1 and CDR2 are SGHNT and YYREEE (reference sequence). The CDR3 nucleotides read TGTGCCAGCAGCGCTACAAGCCGGGCCCCAGAACCCTACAATGAGCAGTTCTTC. Its protein product is CASSATSRAPEPYNEQFF.

This chain joins TRBV19 and TRBJ2-7, with D perhaps TRBD2 (6 bases). The V end was cut by 3 bases, the J end by 0 bases, with 12 bases between. CDR1 and CDR2 (germline): LNHDA, SQIVND (reference sequence). The length of the CDR3 is 15 residues. For the CDR3, the DNA is TGTGCCAGTAGTATCGTAGCGGCTAGCTCCTACGAGCAGTACTTC. Its protein product is CASSIVAASSYEQYF.

The rearrangement joins TRBV5-4 to TRBJ2-1, with 8 bases lining up with TRBD2. V shed 0 bases and J 6 bases; nucleotides not matched to a gene: 5. This CDR3 is 15 amino acids long. Germline V gene data show CDR1 as SGHNT and CDR2 as YYREEE (reference sequence). In DNA, the CDR3 is TGTGCCAGCAGCTTGGTGGAGCGGGGGCTCAATGAGCAGTTCTTC. It encodes CASSLVERGLNEQFF.

This chain links TRBV12-3 or TRBV12-4 with TRBJ1-2; D gene uncertain. V was cut by 1 base and J by 3 bases, with 9 bases left in between. CDR3 length: 14 residues. CDR3 residues: CASSLDPTDYGYTF. The CDR3 DNA reads TGTGCCAGCAGTTTAGATCCGACGGACTATGGCTACACCTTC.

This clonotype has only a few counts. The chain combines TRBV9 with TRBJ1-1; 9 bases fit TRBD1. V lost 2 bases and J lost 5; bases outside the gene matches: 7. This CDR3 contains 15 residues. CDR1 and CDR2 from the germline V gene are SGDLS and YYNGEE. DNA of the CDR3: TGTGCCAGCAGCGTTGGGAACAGGGGGCGGACTGAAGCTTTCTTT. Its protein is CASSVGNRGRTEAFF.

This clonotype was picked up a small number of times. This sequence joins TRBV7-9 and TRBJ2-7; 13 bases are a match to TRBD2. CDR1 is SEHNR and CDR2 is FQNEAQ in the germline V gene (reference sequence). This CDR3 contains 16 residues. Trimming took 5 bases from V and 2 from J; bases not matched to a gene: 6. The CDR3, as DNA: TGTGCCAGCAGCCCCCGGACTAGCGGGGGTGCCTACGAGCAGTACTTC. Amino acids: CASSPRTSGGAYEQYF.

This clonotype has ten or more counts. The chain has TRBV12-3 or TRBV12-4 and TRBJ2-5; D gene unclear. V lost 3 bases to trimming and J lost 5 bases, with 7 bases between them. The CDR3 has 12 amino acids. CDR3 in DNA: TGTGCCAGCAGTTTTCCCCCGGAGACCCAGTACTTC. It yields the protein CASSFPPETQYF.

This clonotype occurred many times. The rearrangement uses TRBV12-3 or TRBV12-4 and TRBJ1-1, with D uncertain. The CDR3 has 14 amino acids. V lost 1 base, J lost 4 bases, and 10 bases lay in between. In DNA form, the CDR3 reads TGTGCCAGCAGTTTAGATGGTCGGGGCACTGAAGCTTTCTTT. It translates to CASSLDGRGTEAFF.

For this clonotype: The junction shows a germline mismatch at one end, possibly a read error. The chain has TRBV7-6 and TRBJ1-5, with D perhaps TRBD1 (5 bases). Germline V gene sequence: CDR1 SGHVS, CDR2 FNYEAQ. The CDR3 spans 13 residues. The CDR3 is CASSRGSNQPRHF. The CDR3 DNA sequence: TGTGCCAGCAGCCGGGGGAGCAATCAGCCCCGGCATTTT.

This clonotype is a singleton in its sample. The chain combines TRBV27 with TRBJ1-5; D gene uncertain. Per the germline V gene, CDR1 is MNHEY and CDR2 is SMNVEV (reference sequence). The CDR3 covers 14 residues. Trimming pared 0 bases from V and 7 bases from J, leaving 10 bases between. This chain's CDR3 is CASSLSAGGQPQHF. In DNA form, the CDR3 reads TGTGCCAGCAGTTTATCGGCAGGAGGGCAGCCCCAGCATTTT.